Each of the 26 T cell receptor beta chains below was sequenced from the same sample in a study of blood T cell repertoires in COVID-19. Assay used: immunoSEQ multiplex PCR; TCRdb lists only in-frame clones, some missing. Among 150,000 to 200,000 clones, approximately 90% were seen once, and the ten largest hold around 0.77%. The specimen was PBMCs or T cells enriched from blood (not recorded which). Receptor source: a young woman who had recovered from COVID-19.

Concerning this clone: Other DNA sequences from this sample encode an identical CDR3 as well. J is TRBJ1-4 and V is TRBV30; D is possibly TRBD1 (5 bases). The CDR3 is 11 residues long. The V end lost 5 bases, the J end lost 7 bases, and 8 bases lay between the germline ends. Per germline, CDR1 GTSNPN and CDR2 SVGIG (reference sequence). In DNA, the CDR3 is TGTGCCTGGCGGAGGGGTGAAAAACTGTTTTTT. Translated, it gives CAWRRGEKLFF. Full variable domain (missing parts from reference TRBV30 and TRBJ1-4): SQTIHQWPATLVQPVGSPLSLECTVEGTSNPNLYWYRQAAGRGLQLLFYSVGIGQISSEVPQNLSASRPQDRQFILSSKKLLLSDSGFYLCAWRRGEKLFFGSGTQLSVL.

This chain uses TRBV28 with TRBJ2-1; 11 bases agree with TRBD2. With 5 bases clipped from V and 3 bases from J, the junction kept 6 bases outside the gene matches. Germline-derived CDR1 and CDR2 are MDHEN and SYDVKM. The CDR3 contains 16 residues. The CDR3 reads CASSPHLAGGYNEQFF. Written as DNA, the CDR3 is TGTGCCAGCAGTCCCCATCTAGCGGGAGGCTACAATGAGCAGTTCTTC. The variable domain in full, completed from reference TRBV28 and TRBJ2-1, reads DVKVTQSSRYLVKRTGEKVFLECVQDMDHENMFWYRQDPGLGLRLIYFSYDVKMKEKGDIPEGYSVSREKKERFSLILESASTNQTSMYLCASSPHLAGGYNEQFFGPGTRLTVL.

V and J are TRBV12-3 or TRBV12-4 and TRBJ2-7, with a tentative D call TRBD1 (5 bases). CDR3 size: 11 residues. V lost 6 bases and J lost 6, with 9 bases in between. CDR3 in DNA: TGTGCCAGCAGCCGTAGGGGCGAGCAGTACTTC. This codes for CASSRRGEQYF.

The rearrangement uses TRBV30 and TRBJ2-1; 9 positions match TRBD2. The V gene end was trimmed by 3 bases and the J gene end by 5 bases; junction bases not matched to a gene: 17. Germline V gene lookup returns CDR1 GTSNPN and CDR2 SVGIG (reference sequence). The CDR3 length is 18 residues. CDR3 coding DNA: TGTGCCTGGAGCGGCAATAAAGCGCCGGGACTAGCCCACAATGAGCAGTTCTTC. Amino acid sequence: CAWSGNKAPGLAHNEQFF.

This chain uses TRBV6-1 with TRBJ1-4; D unclear. Germline V gene data show CDR1 as MNHNS and CDR2 as SASEGT. Trimming removed 3 bases from V and 8 bases from J, with 16 bases in between. The length of the CDR3 is 15 residues. In nucleotides, the CDR3 is TGTGCCAGCAGTGATTCCCCCGTCTACCACGAAAAACTGTTTTTT. It codes for CASSDSPVYHEKLFF.

The rearrangement uses TRBV23-1 and TRBJ1-1, with D possibly TRBD1 on 6 matching bases. TRBV23-1 is flagged as an ORF with uncertain function. The germline V and J ends were trimmed by 0 bases and 3 bases, with 17 bases remaining between them. The length of the CDR3 is 17 residues. CDR3 in DNA: TGCGCCAGCAGTCAATCCGGGGGGGGCAGAAGGGACACTGAAGCTTTCTTT. Residues: CASSQSGGGRRDTEAFF.

This rearrangement joins TRBV6-2 or TRBV6-3 to TRBJ2-7; D is unresolved. CDR3 length: 11 residues. V was pared by 0 bases and J by 7 bases, with 4 bases between. CDR1 is MNHEY and CDR2 is SVGEGT in the germline V gene. The CDR3: CASSYSREQYF. The CDR3 coding sequence is TGTGCCAGCAGTTACTCGCGGGAGCAGTACTTC.

The CDR3 DNA follows: TGTGCCAGCAGTTTCGTCGGCGGGTCCTACGAGCAGTACTTC. It specifies CASSFVGGSYEQYF. The chain has TRBV28 and TRBJ2-7; TRBD2 might be the D (5 bases). Germline V lookup: CDR1 MDHEN, CDR2 SYDVKM. This CDR3 spans 14 amino acids. V lost 3 bases and J 1 base, leaving 10 bases between the germline ends.

This chain uses TRBV9 with TRBJ1-1; D possibly corresponds to TRBD1 (6 bases). Germline lookup yields CDR1 SGDLS and CDR2 YYNGEE. Trimming pared 4 bases from V and 4 bases from J, leaving 17 bases between. This CDR3 is 15 amino acids long. The CDR3 loop reads CASSHPEGGTTEAFF. The CDR3 DNA sequence: TGTGCCAGCAGCCATCCGGAGGGGGGGACCACTGAAGCTTTCTTT.

The gene calls are TRBV9 and TRBJ2-6, with D possibly matching TRBD2 (5 bases). The V end was cut by 1 base, the J end by 1 base, with 18 bases between. This CDR3 region has 19 residues. Germline V gene sequence: CDR1 SGDLS, CDR2 YYNGEE. This chain's CDR3 is CASSVRQTTPMSGANVLTF. The CDR3 DNA follows: TGTGCCAGCAGCGTACGGCAGACTACTCCAATGTCTGGGGCCAACGTCCTGACTTTC.

The chain employs TRBV18 and TRBJ1-1; weak D call: TRBD1 (6 bases). The ends were cut back, 5 bases at V and 1 base at J, with 14 bases in the middle. CDR3 size: 15 residues. Germline CDR1 reads KGHSH; CDR2 reads LQKENI. The CDR3 region is CASSELTGKNTEAFF. CDR3 bases: TGTGCCAGCTCAGAGCTGACAGGCAAGAACACTGAAGCTTTCTTT.

The chain joins TRBV4-1 to TRBJ1-3; D remains unclear. This CDR3 is built from 13 residues. The V and J ends lost 0 bases and 4 bases respectively, with 4 bases between them. Germline V CDR1 and CDR2: MGHRA, YSYEKL. CDR3 sequence (DNA): TGCGCCAGCAGCCAAGATCAGGGAAACACCATATATTTT. Its translation: CASSQDQGNTIYF.

The table lists this clone with a count of one. V and J are TRBV5-6 and TRBJ1-2; tentative D call: TRBD1 (5 bases). The CDR3 extends over 14 amino acids. V was shortened by 1 base and J by 4 bases, with 11 bases between the two germline ends. In germline, CDR1 is SGHDT, CDR2 YYEEEE. The CDR3 nucleotides are TGTGCCAGCAGCTTGAAGGGGTACGGCTATGGCTACACCTTC. This encodes CASSLKGYGYGYTF.

This CDR3 is CASSRDYLYEQYF. CDR3 nucleotides: TGTGCCAGCAGCCGGGACTACCTGTACGAGCAGTACTTC. The chain combines TRBV7-8 with TRBJ2-7; 7 bases align to TRBD2. Germline V CDR1 and CDR2: SGHVS, FQNEAQ. Trimming at V came to 5 bases and at J to 4 bases, leaving 5 bases not matched to a gene. The CDR3 has 13 amino acids.

The V and J genes are TRBV5-1 and TRBJ2-3, with 15 bases fitting TRBD2. Germline CDR1 reads SGHRS; CDR2 reads YFSETQ. The CDR3 contains 20 residues. V lost 6 bases and J lost 6; bases outside the gene matches: 20. CDR3 DNA: TGCGCCAGCAAGCTGTCTAATTCCCCGGGACTAGCGGGAGGTGGGGATACGCAGTATTTT. It encodes CASKLSNSPGLAGGGDTQYF.

The chain joins TRBV6-6 to TRBJ1-3, with D uncertain. V was trimmed by 0 bases and J by 0 bases, leaving 6 bases between them. Per the germline V gene, CDR1 is MNHNY and CDR2 is SVGAGI (reference sequence). The CDR3 is 15 amino acids. CDR3 sequence: CASSYSSTSGNTIYF. The CDR3 DNA reads TGTGCCAGCAGTTACTCTTCTACCTCTGGAAACACCATATATTTT.

The genes are TRBV5-5 and TRBJ2-7; the match to TRBD1 covers 11 bases. J was trimmed by 7 bases and V by 0 bases; bases with no gene match: 9. This CDR3 region has 16 residues. In germline, CDR1 is SGHKS, CDR2 YYEKEE (reference sequence). The CDR3 here is CASSLGRGQGGLEQYF. The CDR3 region has the DNA TGTGCCAGCAGCTTGGGGCGGGGACAGGGGGGTTTGGAGCAGTACTTC.

V is TRBV29-1 and J is TRBJ2-3; TRBD2 matches at 7 bases. The CDR3 extends over 15 amino acids. J was trimmed by 2 bases and V by 3 bases; bases with no gene match: 8. Germline V gene lookup returns CDR1 SQVTM and CDR2 ANQGSEA. The DNA for the CDR3 is TGCAGCGTTGACCTGCTAGCGGATTACACAGATACGCAGTATTTT. It specifies CSVDLLADYTDTQYF.

J is TRBJ2-6 and V is TRBV6-5; D remains unclear. The CDR3 is 15 amino acids. Germline V CDR1 and CDR2: MNHEY, SVGAGI. V dropped 2 bases and J dropped 0 bases, with 5 bases sitting between them. CDR3 sequence (DNA): TGTGCCAGCAGTTACCAGGCCTCTGGGGCCAACGTCCTGACTTTC. It yields the protein CASSYQASGANVLTF.

J is TRBJ2-1 and V is TRBV7-8, with a weak D call TRBD2 (5 bases). Germline lookup yields CDR1 SGHVS and CDR2 FQNEAQ. The CDR3 sequence is 11 residues long. The V end was cut by 5 bases, the J end by 10 bases, with 9 bases between. For the CDR3, the DNA is TGTGCCAGCAGCCGCGGGTGGGAGCAGTTCTTC. As protein: CASSRGWEQFF.

The chain is built from TRBV28 and TRBJ1-2; D ambiguous. The germline V gene has CDR1 MDHEN and CDR2 SYDVKM. V lost 6 bases to trimming and J lost 3 bases, with 5 bases between them. The CDR3 is 11 amino acids. The DNA of the CDR3 is TGTGCCAGCAGCTCCTACTATGGCTACACCTTC. This encodes CASSSYYGYTF.

The chain is built from TRBV19 and TRBJ1-2; 7 bases are a match to TRBD1. The junction had 9 bases not matched to a gene; V was cut back by 7 bases and J by 7 bases. Germline V CDR1 and CDR2: LNHDA, SQIVND (reference sequence). The CDR3 runs 13 residues. CDR3 sequence (DNA): TGTGCCAGTAACCTCCGGGACAGAACTGGCTACACCTTC. Its translation is CASNLRDRTGYTF.

V is TRBV6-1 and J is TRBJ1-1; TRBD1 matches 8 bases. CDR1 is MNHNS, CDR2 SASEGT, per germline. J gave up 5 bases and V 6 bases, and 11 bases lay outside the gene matches. CDR3 length equals 15 residues. The CDR3 reads CASSEQGGVGTEAFF. The CDR3, as DNA: TGTGCCAGCAGCGAACAGGGGGGCGTTGGGACTGAAGCTTTCTTT.

The J gene is TRBJ1-3, the V gene TRBV27; weak D call: TRBD1 (5 bases). Trimming cost V 2 bases and J 1 base, with 6 bases left between them. Germline lookup yields CDR1 MNHEY and CDR2 SMNVEV (reference sequence). The CDR3 sequence is 14 residues long. CDR3 DNA: TGTGCCAGCAGTTTACAGGGTTCTGGAAACACCATATATTTT. Protein sequence: CASSLQGSGNTIYF.

The chain combines TRBV28 with TRBJ2-3; tentatively, D is TRBD2 (5 bases). With 5 bases removed from V and 6 bases from J, the gap between germline ends came to 21 bases. Per the germline V gene, CDR1 is MDHEN and CDR2 is SYDVKM. This CDR3 comprises 16 residues. For the CDR3, the DNA is TGTGCCAGCAGTCCCGATCGGAGGCCGATTTCGGATACGCAGTATTTT. Translating it yields CASSPDRRPISDTQYF.

The chain has TRBV9 and TRBJ2-2; 14 bases match TRBD2. Unmatched junction bases numbered 11, after V lost 7 bases and J lost 3 bases. Germline V lookup: CDR1 SGDLS, CDR2 YYNGEE. CDR3 size: 18 residues. The CDR3 is CASQTSGRAIWDTGELFF. The CDR3 DNA reads as TGTGCCAGCCAGACTAGCGGGAGGGCCATTTGGGACACCGGGGAGCTGTTTTTT.